This entry concerns a single T cell receptor beta chain. No antigen is known for it. The record originates from a study of T cells after yellow fever vaccination. Overall study results and limits: Reappearance after the booster was seen for most primary-vaccination clones, at roughly 96% CD4 and about 90% CD8.

Each CDR3 protein gets one entry after TCRdb re-called the 5' RACE reads with MiXCR. The repertoire holds a few hundred thousand distinct CDR3 sequences, with around 7.3% as singletons. CDR3 length equals 15 residues. Germline V gene lookup returns CDR1 ENHRY and CDR2 SYGVKD. J gave up 3 bases and V 11 bases, and 9 bases lay outside the gene matches. The rearrangement links TRBV10-3 to TRBJ2-2; TRBD2 matches 10 bases. The sequence was collected from a man between 18 and 29 years old who received the YFV17D yellow fever vaccine. Source: PBMCs, taken about 49 days after the first yellow fever vaccination. The chain's CDR3 is CASKGLAGDTGELFF. The CDR3 nucleotides read TGTGCCTCCAAAGGCCTAGCGGGGGACACCGGGGAGCTGTTTTTT.